A single sample is the source of the 15 T cell receptor beta chains below, sequenced in a study of blood T cells in healthy people across ages. Next came a second PCR, run for 7 to 11 cycles, which used a sample-barcoded 5' primer along with a J-beta primer mix. TCRdb recomputed calls from the 5' RACE reads with MiXCR, one row per CDR3 protein. The table has around 1,800,000 distinct CDR3 sequences, about 39% seen once. The sequenced sample was blood. The receptors derive from a human donor in good health.

J is TRBJ2-3 and V is TRBV2, with D unclear. This CDR3 comprises 14 residues. Germline V gives CDR1 SNHLY, CDR2 FYNNEI. V gave up 5 bases and J gave up 4 bases, with 13 bases separating them. CDR3: CASSFSGVSDTQYF. CDR3 in DNA: TGTGCCAGCAGTTTCTCGGGTGTGTCAGATACGCAGTATTTT.

The rearrangement links TRBV7-9 to TRBJ2-7, with TRBD2 matching over 8 bases. The CDR3 covers 17 residues. The J segment lost 3 bases and the V segment lost 8 bases, leaving 18 bases of the junction unmatched. Germline V gene data show CDR1 as SEHNR and CDR2 as FQNEAQ (reference sequence). CDR3 region: CASGTGTSLNPYYEQYF. Here the CDR3 DNA reads TGTGCCAGCGGCACCGGGACTAGTCTTAACCCCTACTACGAGCAGTACTTC.

The V call is TRBV20-1, the J call TRBJ2-5; 8 bases line up with TRBD2. V trimming: 5 bases; J trimming: 9 bases; junction bases outside the gene matches: 14. Germline V gene data show CDR1 as DFQATT and CDR2 as SNEGSKA (reference sequence). The CDR3 consists of 14 residues. CDR3 in amino acids: CSAGRTSRKGAQYF. For the CDR3, the DNA is TGCAGTGCTGGAAGGACTAGCCGGAAAGGGGCCCAGTACTTC.

The V and J genes are TRBV20-1 and TRBJ1-2, with a possible D match to TRBD1 (5 bases). This CDR3 spans 13 amino acids. From germline, CDR1 is DFQATT and CDR2 SNEGSKA (reference sequence). Trimming shortened V by 3 bases and J by 3 bases, and 11 bases separated the two germline ends. Here the CDR3 reads CSASQGIDYGYTF. CDR3 nucleotide sequence: TGCAGTGCTAGCCAGGGTATCGACTATGGCTACACCTTC.

The rearrangement links TRBV18 to TRBJ1-2; D remains ambiguous. The ends were cut back, 1 base at V and 3 bases at J, with 12 bases in the middle. Per germline, CDR1 KGHSH and CDR2 LQKENI. This CDR3 comprises 15 residues. The CDR3 reads CASSPQGFADYGYTF. Written as DNA, the CDR3 is TGTGCCAGCTCACCACAGGGTTTTGCGGACTATGGCTACACCTTC.

The rearrangement uses TRBV20-1 and TRBJ2-3; D might be TRBD2 (5 bases). Germline CDR1 is DFQATT and CDR2 is SNEGSKA (reference sequence). The V and J ends lost 3 bases and 2 bases respectively, with 18 bases between them. This CDR3 comprises 16 residues. CDR3 protein: CSASRVLHGVTDTQYF. The CDR3 DNA is TGCAGTGCTAGTAGGGTACTACACGGGGTCACAGATACGCAGTATTTT.

The V call is TRBV27, the J call TRBJ2-1; 14 bases agree with TRBD2. Germline values: CDR1 MNHEY, CDR2 SMNVEV (reference sequence). The V gene end was trimmed by 4 bases and the J gene end by 14 bases; junction bases not matched to a gene: 7. The length of the CDR3 is 14 residues. The CDR3 DNA reads TGTGCCAGCAGTTCGGGACTAGCGGGGGCGCAGGAGTTCTTC. Its protein is CASSSGLAGAQEFF.

The chain has TRBV4-2 and TRBJ2-5, with 9 bases fitting TRBD1. Germline assignment: CDR1 LGHNA and CDR2 YNFKEQ. This CDR3 region has 14 residues. The junction had 8 bases not matched to a gene; V was cut back by 7 bases and J by 5 bases. CDR3 DNA: TGTGCCAGCAACCCCTACGGACAGGGGGAGACCCAGTACTTC. Translation: CASNPYGQGETQYF.

The gene calls are TRBV20-1 and TRBJ1-1; D might be TRBD1 (6 bases). The CDR3 consists of 15 residues. Germline lookup yields CDR1 DFQATT and CDR2 SNEGSKA (reference sequence). The germline V and J ends were trimmed by 5 bases and 0 bases, with 16 bases remaining between them. DNA for the CDR3: TGCAGTGCTTTACGGGACACCCAAATGAACACTGAAGCTTTCTTT. This encodes CSALRDTQMNTEAFF.

This clonotype was counted between two and nine times. The genes are TRBV28 and TRBJ2-4; no clear D gene. The CDR3 has 16 residues. V was trimmed by 2 bases and J by 0 bases, leaving 11 bases between them. Germline V lookup: CDR1 MDHEN, CDR2 SYDVKM. Written as DNA, the CDR3 is TGTGCCAGCAGTTTAGTCGTGACCCTAGCCAAAAACATTCAGTACTTC. This gives the protein CASSLVVTLAKNIQYF.

This clonotype was observed many times. V usage is TRBV7-3 and J usage is TRBJ2-1; D is perhaps TRBD1 or TRBD2 (5 bases each). The V gene's germline CDR1 is SGHTA and CDR2 FQGTGA. The CDR3 spans 15 residues. Trimming removed 5 bases from V and 0 bases from J, with 11 bases in between. The DNA for the CDR3 is TGTGCCAGCAGCCCGGGGACCCGCTCCTACAATGAGCAGTTCTTC. The encoded protein is CASSPGTRSYNEQFF.

The chain uses TRBV20-1 and TRBJ1-2; possible D gene TRBD1, 5 bases. V dropped 7 bases and J dropped 5 bases, with 17 bases sitting between them. Germline assignment: CDR1 DFQATT and CDR2 SNEGSKA (reference sequence). The CDR3 covers 13 residues. The CDR3 DNA reads as TGCAGTGTCGCAAGGACGGGACTTTATGGCTACACCTTC. As protein: CSVARTGLYGYTF.

The rearrangement joins TRBV2 to TRBJ1-1; D gene ambiguous. V lost 5 bases and J lost 2, with 18 bases in between. This CDR3 spans 16 amino acids. In germline, CDR1 is SNHLY, CDR2 FYNNEI. The CDR3 DNA reads as TGTGCCAGCAGTAATCCGAGAACACCGCCAAACACTGAAGCTTTCTTT. Translation gives CASSNPRTPPNTEAFF.

This clonotype was found a few times. The chain carries TRBV5-1 and TRBJ2-1; 13 bases map to TRBD2. V gave up 3 bases and J gave up 1 base; unmatched junction bases: 4. This CDR3 is built from 17 residues. Germline CDR1 is SGHRS and CDR2 is YFSETQ. CDR3 loop: CASSSTSGGVSYNEQFF. The CDR3 DNA follows: TGCGCCAGCAGCTCTACTAGCGGGGGGGTATCCTACAATGAGCAGTTCTTC. Variable domain in full (rest from reference TRBV5-1 and TRBJ2-1): KAGVTQTPRYLIKTRGQQVTLSCSPISGHRSVSWYQQTPGQGLQFLFEYFSETQRNKGNFPGRFSGRQFSNSRSEMNVSTLELGDSALYLCASSSTSGGVSYNEQFFGPGTRLTVL.

Only a few counts were recorded for this clonotype. The rearrangement joins TRBV4-2 to TRBJ1-4; D remains ambiguous. Germline values: CDR1 LGHNA, CDR2 YNFKEQ. This CDR3 region has 16 residues. V was trimmed by 0 bases and J by 5 bases, leaving 13 bases between them. The CDR3 reads CASSQDRGGSNEKLFF. As DNA, the CDR3 is TGTGCCAGCAGCCAAGATCGAGGCGGATCGAATGAAAAACTGTTTTTT.